This TCR beta chain was observed in a study of blood T cell repertoires in COVID-19. Background on the study: Collection of acute and convalescent COVID-19 samples took place in the United States, Italy and Spain. The cDNA or gDNA used as material had been derived from T cells, B-cell-depleted T cells, or PBMCs.

Germline V gene lookup returns CDR1 LGHDT and CDR2 YNNKEL (reference sequence). V lost 3 bases, J lost 4 bases, and 15 bases lay in between. This CDR3 comprises 15 residues. In the original workflow: It was from reference gene primer amplification that nucleated cell counts were estimated. TCRdb keeps only in-frame clones here, not all; method: immunoSEQ multiplex PCR. The V and J calls and clone size are taken from that table; D and trimming were inferred from the DNA. The profile shows fewer than 100,000 clones, about 86% of them singletons. The sequenced sample was peripheral blood. The origin of this receptor is a human donor in a cohort sampled during active COVID-19. The gene calls are TRBV3-1 (or the pseudogene TRBV3-2) and TRBJ2-5; D perhaps matches TRBD1 (6 bases). The CDR3: CASSQGTLRGETQYF. The CDR3 DNA follows: TGTGCCAGCAGCCAGGGGACCCTCAGGGGAGAGACCCAGTACTTC.